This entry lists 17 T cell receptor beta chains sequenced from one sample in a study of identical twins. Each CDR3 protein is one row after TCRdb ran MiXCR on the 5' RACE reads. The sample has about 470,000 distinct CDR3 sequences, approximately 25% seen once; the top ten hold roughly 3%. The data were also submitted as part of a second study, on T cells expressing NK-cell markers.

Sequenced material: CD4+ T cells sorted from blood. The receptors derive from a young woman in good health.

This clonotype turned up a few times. CDR3 in amino acids: CASESGASTDTQYF. CDR3 nucleotides: TGTGCCAGCGAAAGCGGGGCTAGCACAGATACGCAGTATTTT. This chain joins TRBV25-1 and TRBJ2-3; 7 nucleotides align to TRBD2. The germline gives CDR1 MGHDK, CDR2 SYGVNS. The CDR3 is 14 amino acids. J gave up 0 bases and V 8 bases, and 5 bases lay outside the gene matches. The full variable domain, completed using reference TRBV25-1 and TRBJ2-3, is EADIYQTPRYLVIGTGKKITLECSQTMGHDKMYWYQQDPGMELHLIHYSYGVNSTEKGDLSSESTVSRIRTEHFPLTLESARPSHTSQYLCASESGASTDTQYFGPGTRLTVL.

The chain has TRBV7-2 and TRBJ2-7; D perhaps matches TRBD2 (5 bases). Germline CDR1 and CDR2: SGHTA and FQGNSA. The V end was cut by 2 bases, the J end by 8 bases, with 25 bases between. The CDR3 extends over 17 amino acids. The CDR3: CASSLRLQLGGPSKQYF. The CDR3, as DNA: TGTGCCAGCAGCTTAAGACTTCAGCTTGGCGGGCCTTCGAAGCAGTACTTC.

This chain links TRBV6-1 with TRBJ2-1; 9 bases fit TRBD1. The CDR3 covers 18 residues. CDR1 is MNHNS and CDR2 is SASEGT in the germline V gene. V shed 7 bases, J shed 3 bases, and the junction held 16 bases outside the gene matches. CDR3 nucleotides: TGTGCCAGCACCTACGGGGCCACCGGGACAGGGTTCTACAATGAGCAGTTCTTC. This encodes CASTYGATGTGFYNEQFF.

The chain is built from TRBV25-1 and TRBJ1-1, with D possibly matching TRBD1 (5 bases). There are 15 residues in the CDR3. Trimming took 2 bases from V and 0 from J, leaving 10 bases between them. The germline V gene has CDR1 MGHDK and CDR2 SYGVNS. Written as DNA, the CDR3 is TGTGCCAGCAGTGAAGGGACTGGCATGAACACTGAAGCTTTCTTT. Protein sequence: CASSEGTGMNTEAFF.

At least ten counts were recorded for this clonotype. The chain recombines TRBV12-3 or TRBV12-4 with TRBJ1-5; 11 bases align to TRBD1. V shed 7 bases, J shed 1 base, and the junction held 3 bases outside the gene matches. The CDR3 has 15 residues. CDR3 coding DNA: TGTGCCAGCAAGGACAGGGGGCTGAGCAATCAGCCCCAGCATTTT. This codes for CASKDRGLSNQPQHF.

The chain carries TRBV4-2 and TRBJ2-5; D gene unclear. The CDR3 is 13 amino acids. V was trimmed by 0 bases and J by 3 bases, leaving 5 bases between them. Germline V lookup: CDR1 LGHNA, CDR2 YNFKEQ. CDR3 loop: CASSQEPEETQYF. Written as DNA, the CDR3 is TGTGCCAGCAGCCAAGAACCCGAAGAGACCCAGTACTTC.

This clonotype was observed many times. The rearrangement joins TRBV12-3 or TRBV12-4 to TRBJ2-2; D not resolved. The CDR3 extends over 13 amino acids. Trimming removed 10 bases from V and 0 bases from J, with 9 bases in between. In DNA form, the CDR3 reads TGTGCCACTGAGCGCCCGAACACCGGGGAGCTGTTTTTT. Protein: CATERPNTGELFF.

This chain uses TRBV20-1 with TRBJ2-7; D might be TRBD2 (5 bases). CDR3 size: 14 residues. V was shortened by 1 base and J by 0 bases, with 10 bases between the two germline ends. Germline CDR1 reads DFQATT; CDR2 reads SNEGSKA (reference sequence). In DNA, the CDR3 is TGCAGTGCTAGAGCGGGATCCCACTCCTACGAGCAGTACTTC. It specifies CSARAGSHSYEQYF.

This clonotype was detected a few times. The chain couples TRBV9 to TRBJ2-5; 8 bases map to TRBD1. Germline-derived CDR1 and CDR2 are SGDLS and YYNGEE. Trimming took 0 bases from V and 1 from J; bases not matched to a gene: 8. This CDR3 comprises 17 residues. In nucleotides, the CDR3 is TGTGCCAGCAGCGTAGCTCCCCAGGGGGCGATCCAAGAGACCCAGTACTTC. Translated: CASSVAPQGAIQETQYF.

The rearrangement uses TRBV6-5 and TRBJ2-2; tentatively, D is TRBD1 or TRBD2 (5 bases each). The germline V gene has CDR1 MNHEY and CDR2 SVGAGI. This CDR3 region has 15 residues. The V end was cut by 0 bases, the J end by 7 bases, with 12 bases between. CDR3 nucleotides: TGTGCCAGCAGTTACTCAGAGGGGATGGGCGGGGAGCTGTTTTTT. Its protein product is CASSYSEGMGGELFF.

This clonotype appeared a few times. The CDR3: CASSLGSGEGAFF. The CDR3 DNA is TGCGCCAGCAGCTTGGGTTCAGGGGAGGGAGCTTTCTTT. The gene calls are TRBV5-1 and TRBJ1-1, with a possible D match to TRBD1 (6 bases). Between the trimmed V and J ends, which lost 0 bases and 10 bases, there was a span of 13 bases. Germline CDR1 and CDR2: SGHRS and YFSETQ. This CDR3 spans 13 amino acids.

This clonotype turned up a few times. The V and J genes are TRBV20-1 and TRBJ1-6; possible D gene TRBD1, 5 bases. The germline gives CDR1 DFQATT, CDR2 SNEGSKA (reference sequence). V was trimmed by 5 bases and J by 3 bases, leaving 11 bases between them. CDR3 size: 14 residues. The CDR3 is CSAGGGFYNSPLHF. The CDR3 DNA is TGCAGTGCTGGGGGGGGGTTCTATAATTCACCCCTCCACTTT.

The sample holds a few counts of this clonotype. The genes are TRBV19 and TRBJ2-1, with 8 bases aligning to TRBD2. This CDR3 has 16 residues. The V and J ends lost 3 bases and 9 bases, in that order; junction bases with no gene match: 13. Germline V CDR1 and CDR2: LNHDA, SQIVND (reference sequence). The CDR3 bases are TGTGCCAGTAGTATTTCCAACGGGGGGGCCGTTAGTGAGCAGTTCTTC. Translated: CASSISNGGAVSEQFF.

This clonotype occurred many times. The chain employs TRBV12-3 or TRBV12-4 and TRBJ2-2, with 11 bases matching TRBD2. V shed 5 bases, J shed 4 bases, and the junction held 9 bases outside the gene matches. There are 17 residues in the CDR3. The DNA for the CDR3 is TGTGCCAGCAGTCCCTCCGGGACTAGCGGTTTCACCGGGGAGCTGTTTTTT. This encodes CASSPSGTSGFTGELFF.

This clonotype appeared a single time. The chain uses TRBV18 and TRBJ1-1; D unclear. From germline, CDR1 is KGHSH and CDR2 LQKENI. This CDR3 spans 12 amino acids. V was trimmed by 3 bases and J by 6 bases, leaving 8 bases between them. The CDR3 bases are TGTGCCAGCTCACCCGATCGACCTGAAGCTTTCTTT. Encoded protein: CASSPDRPEAFF.

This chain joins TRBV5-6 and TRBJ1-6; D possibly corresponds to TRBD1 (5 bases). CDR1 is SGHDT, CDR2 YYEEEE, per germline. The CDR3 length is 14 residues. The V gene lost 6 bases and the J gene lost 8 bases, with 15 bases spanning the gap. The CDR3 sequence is CASTETGFDSPLHF. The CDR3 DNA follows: TGTGCCAGCACCGAAACAGGATTTGATTCACCCCTCCACTTT.

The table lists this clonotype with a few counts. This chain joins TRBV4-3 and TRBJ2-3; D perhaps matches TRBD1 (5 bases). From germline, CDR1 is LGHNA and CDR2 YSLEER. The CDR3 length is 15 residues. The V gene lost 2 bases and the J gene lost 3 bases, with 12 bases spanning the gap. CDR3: CASSQSGRETDTQYF. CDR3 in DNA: TGCGCCAGCAGCCAATCGGGCAGGGAAACAGATACGCAGTATTTT.